This T cell receptor beta chain appears in the sequencing data of a study of blood T cell repertoires in COVID-19. CDR1 and CDR2 (germline): LGHDT, YNNKEL (reference sequence). The CDR3 consists of 15 residues. V trimming: 0 bases; J trimming: 4 bases; junction bases outside the gene matches: 4. Repertoires were generated with immunoSEQ multiplex PCR, while TCRdb's copy carries only in-frame clones and drops some. The data contain around 190,000 clones, roughly 76% of them singletons. It was during active infection that Seattle patients were enrolled and then longitudinally followed. Sample: peripheral blood. This chain joins TRBV3-1 (or the pseudogene TRBV3-2) and TRBJ2-3; 7 bases map to TRBD2. The receptor's source is a woman in her thirties or forties with COVID-19, enrolled during active disease. The CDR3 bases are TGTGCCAGCAGCCAAGAGGGGGGAGGGGCAGATACGCAGTATTTT. This codes for CASSQEGGGADTQYF.